The 2 T cell receptor beta chains below come from one sample, sequenced in a study of cytomegalovirus exposure and HLA in healthy donors. The PCR ran on 60 Vbeta and 13 Jbeta primers. Clones were read by immunoSEQ multiplex PCR, and TCRdb kept only the in-frame ones, dropping some. The sample holds 150,000 to 200,000 clones, 55% to 70% seen once. Sequencing input: PBMCs. These receptors all stem from a middle-aged woman in good health and CMV-seropositive.

This clone was seen just once. The chain uses TRBV5-4 and TRBJ1-3; D possibly corresponds to TRBD1 (6 bases). The V gene's germline CDR1 is SGHNT and CDR2 YYREEE (reference sequence). The CDR3 has 15 amino acids. V was trimmed by 4 bases and J by 0 bases, leaving 11 bases between them. The CDR3, as DNA: TGTGCCAGCAGCAGAGACAGGAGCTCTGGAAACACCATATATTTT. It specifies CASSRDRSSGNTIYF. Together with reference TRBV5-4 and TRBJ1-3, the CDR3 gives the full variable domain: ETGVTQSPTHLIKTRGQQVTLRCSSQSGHNTVSWYQQALGQGPQFIFQYYREEENGRGNFPPRFSGLQFPNYSSELNVNALELDDSALYLCASSRDRSSGNTIYFGEGSWLTVV.

Of note for this clone: Other nucleotide sequences from this sample produce the same CDR3. CDR3 in DNA: TGTGCCAGTAGCCCCCCCGGGACAGGCTACGAGCAGTACTTC. As protein: CASSPPGTGYEQYF. V and J are TRBV7-9 and TRBJ2-7, with 8 bases that match TRBD1. Losses at the gene ends were 9 bases for V and 3 bases for J; bases not matched to a gene: 10. Germline V lookup: CDR1 SEHNR, CDR2 FQNEAQ (reference sequence). This CDR3 contains 14 residues.